The 27 T cell receptor beta chains given below trace back to one sample, sequenced in a study of cytomegalovirus exposure and HLA in healthy donors. Vbeta (60) and Jbeta (13) primers were used in the PCR. The data were produced by immunoSEQ multiplex PCR, yet TCRdb's version contains in-frame clones alone and is incomplete. This table has some 150,000 clones, 63% appearing once. The sequenced material came from PBMCs. The origin of the receptors is a woman in her fifties or sixties in good health and CMV-seropositive.

As concerns this clone: The identical CDR3 is also encoded by other nucleotide sequences in the sample. The chain couples TRBV9 to TRBJ1-4; 9 positions agree with TRBD1. V gave up 0 bases and J gave up 8 bases; unmatched junction bases: 2. Germline CDR1 SGDLS, CDR2 YYNGEE. This CDR3 region has 14 residues. The CDR3 DNA reads as TGTGCCAGCAGCGTAGGGACAGGGGTCGAAAAACTGTTTTTT. Its translation is CASSVGTGVEKLFF. Together with reference TRBV9 and TRBJ1-4, the CDR3 gives the full variable domain: DSGVTQTPKHLITATGQRVTLRCSPRSGDLSVYWYQQSLDQGLQFLIQYYNGEERAKGNILERFSAQQFPDLHSELNLSSLELGDSALYFCASSVGTGVEKLFFGSGTQLSVL.

This chain joins TRBV20-1 and TRBJ1-2; TRBD1 matches 10 bases. Losses at the gene ends were 7 bases for V and 8 bases for J; bases not matched to a gene: 4. The germline V gene encodes CDR1 DFQATT and CDR2 SNEGSKA (reference sequence). CDR3 size: 11 residues. The CDR3 spells CSVGQGDGYTF. CDR3 DNA: TGCAGTGTTGGACAGGGGGACGGCTACACCTTC.

In this sample, this clone turned up a few times. The V gene is TRBV28, the J gene TRBJ1-5; tentative D call: TRBD1 (5 bases). The germline V gene encodes CDR1 MDHEN and CDR2 SYDVKM. CDR3 length: 16 residues. V was clipped by 3 bases and J by 0 bases, with 12 bases between them. The CDR3 coding sequence is TGTGCCAGCAGTTTTCTGGGGCCCAATAGCAATCAGCCCCAGCATTTT. Translation gives CASSFLGPNSNQPQHF.

The chain recombines TRBV9 with TRBJ1-2, with D perhaps matching TRBD1 (5 bases). V dropped 0 bases and J dropped 0 bases, with 18 bases sitting between them. Germline loops: CDR1 SGDLS, CDR2 YYNGEE. This CDR3 is built from 18 residues. CDR3: CASSVGRGDASPNYGYTF. The CDR3 coding sequence is TGTGCCAGCAGCGTAGGACGGGGGGACGCTTCCCCTAACTATGGCTACACCTTC.

The chain has TRBV6-6 and TRBJ2-5; tentatively, D is TRBD1 (5 bases). The J call may be mistaken, given a closer DNA end match to TRBJ2-7. Germline lookup yields CDR1 MNHNY and CDR2 SVGAGI (reference sequence). The CDR3 runs to 16 residues. The CDR3 nucleotides are TGTGCCAGCAGTTCCCCAGGCAGGGCCGATGCCTACGAGCAGTACTTC. Translation gives CASSSPGRADAYEQYF.

The rearrangement links TRBV5-1 to TRBJ1-1; no firm D call. The CDR3 covers 12 residues. Per germline, CDR1 SGHRS and CDR2 YFSETQ. Trimming pared 5 bases from V and 5 bases from J, leaving 10 bases between. CDR3 amino acids: CASRAGRTEAFF. In DNA, the CDR3 is TGCGCCAGCAGGGCGGGAAGGACTGAAGCTTTCTTT.

The chain combines TRBV6-5 with TRBJ1-6, with a weak D call TRBD1 (6 bases). V was trimmed by 5 bases and J by 5 bases, leaving 13 bases between them. CDR3 length equals 15 residues. Germline V CDR1 and CDR2: MNHEY, SVGAGI. The CDR3 sequence: CASSQSDRDNSPLHF. In DNA, the CDR3 is TGTGCCAGCAGTCAATCGGACAGAGATAATTCACCCCTCCACTTT.

The chain employs TRBV5-4 and TRBJ1-2, with D perhaps matching TRBD1 (6 bases). V lost 2 bases and J lost 8, with 10 bases in between. The CDR3 sequence is 12 residues long. Germline CDR1 and CDR2: SGHNT and YYREEE (reference sequence). CDR3 sequence reads: CASSLNQGGYTF. CDR3 in DNA: TGTGCCAGCAGCTTAAATCAGGGGGGCTACACCTTC.

V gene TRBV5-8 combines with J gene TRBJ1-2; D unclear. The CDR3 runs to 15 residues. CDR1 is SGHTS, CDR2 YDEGEE, per germline. V dropped 1 base and J dropped 5 bases, with 15 bases sitting between them. The CDR3 region has the DNA TGTGCCAGCAGCTTGTGGCAGAGGATGCCTTATGGCTACACCTTC. Protein sequence: CASSLWQRMPYGYTF.

The chain links TRBV28 to TRBJ2-7, with D perhaps TRBD2 (6 bases). The CDR3 runs 16 residues. V gave up 6 bases and J gave up 4 bases, with 22 bases separating them. Per germline, CDR1 MDHEN and CDR2 SYDVKM. The CDR3 reads CASRTGGGGPVYEQYF. The CDR3 DNA sequence: TGTGCCAGCAGGACTGGGGGAGGAGGCCCCGTTTACGAGCAGTACTTC.

To note about this clone: Its ends do not fully match the called genes, so a read error is possible. V usage is TRBV13 and J usage is TRBJ1-1; 8 bases line up with TRBD1. This CDR3 contains 15 residues. Germline values: CDR1 PRHDT, CDR2 FYEKMQ (reference sequence). DNA of the CDR3: TGTACCAGCAGCTTACTCGGGACAGGAGACACTGAAGCTTTCTTT. Translation gives CTSSLLGTGDTEAFF.

V gene TRBV6-6 combines with J gene TRBJ2-1; D gene ambiguous. The V and J ends lost 5 bases and 8 bases respectively, with 7 bases between them. This CDR3 is 11 amino acids long. CDR1 is MNHNY, CDR2 SVGAGI, per germline (reference sequence). The CDR3 bases are TGTGCCAGCAGTCCCTTTTATGAGCAGTTCTTC. As protein: CASSPFYEQFF.

This chain links TRBV28 with TRBJ2-3, with 10 bases fitting TRBD2. Germline loops: CDR1 MDHEN, CDR2 SYDVKM. The CDR3 is 18 amino acids. Losses at the gene ends were 4 bases for V and 3 bases for J; bases not matched to a gene: 13. In DNA, the CDR3 is TGTGCCAGCAGTTCGCCCTCAAGCGGGAGGGCGTTAACAGATACGCAGTATTTT. This sequence encodes CASSSPSSGRALTDTQYF.

V is TRBV28 and J is TRBJ2-1; 13 nucleotides align to TRBD2. Per germline, CDR1 MDHEN and CDR2 SYDVKM. The ends lost 6 bases at V and 4 bases at J; junction bases unmatched: 21. There are 21 residues in the CDR3. The CDR3 reads CASSTAWVGLAGPRRYNEQFF. CDR3 nucleotide sequence: TGTGCCAGCAGCACAGCATGGGTGGGACTAGCGGGACCAAGGAGATACAATGAGCAGTTCTTC.

V gene TRBV30 combines with J gene TRBJ2-5; the D gene is possibly TRBD2 (5 bases). The J call may be wrong; the DNA end is better matched by TRBJ2-7. The CDR3 is 12 amino acids. CDR1 and CDR2 from the germline V gene are GTSNPN and SVGIG (reference sequence). CDR3 sequence reads: CAWSNGIYEQYF. CDR3 in DNA: TGTGCCTGGAGTAACGGGATTTACGAGCAGTACTTC.

This CDR3 reads CASSQDTARSSYEQYF. The CDR3 bases are TGCGCCAGCAGCCAAGACACGGCGCGGAGCTCCTACGAGCAGTACTTC. The rearrangement links TRBV4-3 to TRBJ2-7; D gene uncertain. The V end was cut by 0 bases, the J end by 0 bases, with 12 bases between. Germline V gene sequence: CDR1 LGHNA, CDR2 YSLEER. The CDR3 spans 16 residues.

V is TRBV12-5 and J is TRBJ2-2, with 12 bases matching TRBD2. Germline V gene lookup returns CDR1 LGHNT and CDR2 FRNRAP. Losses at the gene ends were 4 bases for V and 2 bases for J; bases not matched to a gene: 5. The CDR3 extends over 17 amino acids. DNA for the CDR3: TGTGCTAGTGGTTCGGGGACTAGCGGGCGCAACACCGGGGAGCTGTTTTTT. Residues: CASGSGTSGRNTGELFF. Complete variable domain (other parts from reference TRBV12-5 and TRBJ2-2): DARVTQTPRHKVTEMGQEVTMRCQPILGHNTVFWYRQTMMQGLELLAYFRNRAPLDDSGMPKDRFSAEMPDATLATLKIQPSEPRDSAVYFCASGSGTSGRNTGELFFGEGSRLTVL.

The chain uses TRBV2 and TRBJ1-2, with D hard to call. Germline CDR1 is SNHLY and CDR2 is FYNNEI. V lost 6 bases and J lost 0, with 8 bases in between. The CDR3 extends over 13 amino acids. In nucleotides, the CDR3 is TGTGCCAGCAGCCGGAGCCCTAACTATGGCTACACCTTC. Translation: CASSRSPNYGYTF.

The gene calls are TRBV28 and TRBJ1-5; D gene uncertain. Germline values: CDR1 MDHEN, CDR2 SYDVKM. The CDR3 runs 14 residues. V lost 3 bases and J lost 3, with 9 bases in between. The CDR3 here is CASSFGRNNQPQHF. The CDR3 nucleotides are TGTGCCAGCAGTTTTGGCAGGAACAATCAGCCCCAGCATTTT.

This clone was detected only once. The chain employs TRBV5-4 and TRBJ1-2, with TRBD1 as a possible D gene (6 bases). This CDR3 is 15 amino acids long. In germline, CDR1 is SGHNT, CDR2 YYREEE (reference sequence). V lost 0 bases, J lost 8 bases, and 17 bases lay in between. The CDR3 sequence: CASSLAIGGAGGYTF. The CDR3 bases are TGTGCCAGCAGCTTGGCCATAGGGGGGGCGGGAGGCTACACCTTC.

The chain employs TRBV10-2 and TRBJ1-2, with no clear D. V dropped 7 bases and J dropped 3 bases, with 15 bases sitting between them. This CDR3 spans 14 amino acids. Looked up from germline, CDR1 is WSHSY and CDR2 is SAAADI. The CDR3, as DNA: TGCGCCAGCACTAGCAGGCTCCGAGACTATGGCTACACCTTC. Encoded protein: CASTSRLRDYGYTF.

The chain uses TRBV28 and TRBJ1-2; D remains ambiguous. Trimming shortened V by 1 base and J by 4 bases, and 7 bases separated the two germline ends. This CDR3 has 13 amino acids. Germline assignment: CDR1 MDHEN and CDR2 SYDVKM. The CDR3 region is CASSLSGGYGYTF. The CDR3 DNA reads TGTGCCAGCAGTTTATCAGGTGGCTATGGCTACACCTTC.

This chain joins TRBV15 and TRBJ2-7; D might be TRBD2 (6 bases). This CDR3 comprises 15 residues. V was pared by 1 base and J by 7 bases, with 17 bases between. Germline CDR1 LNHNV, CDR2 YYDKDF (reference sequence). This chain's CDR3 is CATSRAGGNGGEQYF. The CDR3 coding sequence is TGTGCCACCAGCAGAGCGGGCGGGAACGGAGGGGAGCAGTACTTC.

In this sample, this clone turned up once. The rearrangement joins TRBV19 to TRBJ2-7; TRBD1 agrees at 9 bases. With 10 bases clipped from V and 2 bases from J, the junction kept 12 bases outside the gene matches. From germline, CDR1 is LNHDA and CDR2 SQIVND (reference sequence). The CDR3 consists of 15 residues. CDR3 sequence reads: CATSTGGATPYEQYF. CDR3 DNA: TGTGCCACCTCCACAGGGGGCGCAACCCCCTACGAGCAGTACTTC.

This clone was seen more than once but under ten times. The chain is built from TRBV5-6 and TRBJ2-1; 10 bases are a match to TRBD1. The CDR3 runs to 16 residues. Germline CDR1 and CDR2: SGHDT and YYEEEE. The junction had 6 bases not matched to a gene; V was cut back by 3 bases and J by 3 bases. The CDR3 loop is CASSWDRGQLYNEQFF. As DNA, the CDR3 is TGTGCCAGCAGCTGGGACAGGGGACAGCTCTACAATGAGCAGTTCTTC.

In this sample, this clone turned up a few times. This chain joins TRBV7-2 and TRBJ2-1; D remains ambiguous. CDR3 size: 12 residues. The V gene lost 5 bases and the J gene lost 1 base, with 3 bases spanning the gap. From germline, CDR1 is SGHTA and CDR2 FQGNSA. For the CDR3, the DNA is TGTGCCAGCAGCCTTTCCTACAATGAGCAGTTCTTC. This codes for CASSLSYNEQFF.

The chain couples TRBV7-9 to TRBJ2-3, with TRBD2 matching over 9 bases. The CDR3 extends over 18 amino acids. Germline V CDR1 and CDR2: SEHNR, FQNEAQ (reference sequence). Trimming took 0 bases from V and 5 from J; bases not matched to a gene: 12. The CDR3: CASSLAGLAGPGGDTQYF. The CDR3 nucleotides are TGTGCCAGCAGCTTAGCAGGTCTAGCGGGACCCGGAGGAGATACGCAGTATTTT.